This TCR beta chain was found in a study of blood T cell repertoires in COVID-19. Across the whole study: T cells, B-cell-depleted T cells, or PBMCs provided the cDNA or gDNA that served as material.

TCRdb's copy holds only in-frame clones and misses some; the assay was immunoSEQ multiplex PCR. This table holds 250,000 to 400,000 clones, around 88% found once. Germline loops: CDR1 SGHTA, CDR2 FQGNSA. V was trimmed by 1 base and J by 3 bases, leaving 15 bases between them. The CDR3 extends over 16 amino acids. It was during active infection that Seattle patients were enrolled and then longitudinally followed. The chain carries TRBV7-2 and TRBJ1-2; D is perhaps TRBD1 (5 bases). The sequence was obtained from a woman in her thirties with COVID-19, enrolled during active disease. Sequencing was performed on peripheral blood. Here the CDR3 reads CASSLDFGRAYYGYTF. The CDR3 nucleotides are TGTGCCAGCAGCTTAGATTTCGGCAGGGCTTACTATGGCTACACCTTC.